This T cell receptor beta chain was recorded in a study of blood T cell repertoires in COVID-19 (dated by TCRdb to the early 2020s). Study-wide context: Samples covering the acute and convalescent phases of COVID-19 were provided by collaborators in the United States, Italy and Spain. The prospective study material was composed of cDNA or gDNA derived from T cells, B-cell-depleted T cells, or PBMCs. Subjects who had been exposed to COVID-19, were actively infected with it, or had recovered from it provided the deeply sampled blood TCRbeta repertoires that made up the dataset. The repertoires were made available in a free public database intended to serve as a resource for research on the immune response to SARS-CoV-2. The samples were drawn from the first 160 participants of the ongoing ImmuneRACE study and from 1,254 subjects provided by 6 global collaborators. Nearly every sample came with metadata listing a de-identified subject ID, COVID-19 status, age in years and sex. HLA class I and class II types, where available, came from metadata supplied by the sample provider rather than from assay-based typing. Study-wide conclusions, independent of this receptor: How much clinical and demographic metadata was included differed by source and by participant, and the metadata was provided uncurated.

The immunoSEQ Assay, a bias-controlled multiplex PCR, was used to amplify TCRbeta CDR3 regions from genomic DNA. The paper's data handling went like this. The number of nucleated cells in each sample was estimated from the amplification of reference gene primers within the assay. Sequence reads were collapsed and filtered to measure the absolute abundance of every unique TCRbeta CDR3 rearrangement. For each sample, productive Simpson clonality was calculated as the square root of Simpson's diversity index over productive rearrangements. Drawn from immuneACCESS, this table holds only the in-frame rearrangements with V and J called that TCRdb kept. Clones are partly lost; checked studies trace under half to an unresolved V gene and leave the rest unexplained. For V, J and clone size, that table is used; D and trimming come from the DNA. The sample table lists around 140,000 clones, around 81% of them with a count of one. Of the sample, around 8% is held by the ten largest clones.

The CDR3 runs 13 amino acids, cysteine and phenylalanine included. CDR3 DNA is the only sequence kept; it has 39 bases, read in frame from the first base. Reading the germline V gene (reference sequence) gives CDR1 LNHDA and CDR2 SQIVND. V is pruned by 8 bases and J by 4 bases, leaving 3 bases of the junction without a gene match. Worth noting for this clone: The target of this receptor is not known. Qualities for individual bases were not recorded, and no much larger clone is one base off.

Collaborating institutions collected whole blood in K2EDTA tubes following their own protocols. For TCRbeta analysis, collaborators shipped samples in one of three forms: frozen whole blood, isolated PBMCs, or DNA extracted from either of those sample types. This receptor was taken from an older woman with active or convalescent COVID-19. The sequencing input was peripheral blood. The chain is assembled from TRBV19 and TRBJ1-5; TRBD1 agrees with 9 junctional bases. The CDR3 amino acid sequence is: CASDRGGNQPQHF. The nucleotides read TGTGCCAGTGACAGGGGGGGAAATCAGCCCCAGCATTTT.